These 17 T cell receptor beta chains share one sample of origin, sequenced in a study of CD8+ T cells in alopecia areata (dated by TCRdb to 2016 to 2018). Library creation used the immunoSEQ multiplex PCR assay. RNA was extracted from all samples and reverse transcribed into cDNA as template for TCR sequencing. The clones in this table, taken by TCRdb from immuneACCESS, are in-frame only. Not every clone is retained; where verified, under half of the shortfall comes from an unresolved V gene, and the cause of the rest is unknown. In all, the sample holds around 70,000 clones, and 29% of those were seen once. The ten largest clonotypes hold under 15% of the sample. The time point label here, explained by the study, means: roughly 27 days on oral tofacitinib. Sample treatment or condition, as interpreted from the label and publication: oral pan-JAK inhibitor, 5-10 mg twice daily. The material was CD8+ T cells sorted from blood, obtained at week 4, from a patient treated with tofacitinib. These receptors were collected from a human donor with alopecia areata.

This clone has only a few counts. The chain has TRBV25-1 and TRBJ2-3, with D perhaps matching TRBD1 (6 bases). The CDR3 extends over 13 amino acids. The V end lost 7 bases, the J end lost 2 bases, and 10 bases lay between the germline ends. CDR1 and CDR2 (germline): MGHDK, SYGVNS. DNA for the CDR3: TGTGCCAGCACGAGGGGGATCACAGATACGCAGTATTTT. Its translation is CASTRGITDTQYF.

The chain recombines TRBV2 with TRBJ1-1, with D hard to call. Per the germline V gene, CDR1 is SNHLY and CDR2 is FYNNEI. V gave up 2 bases and J gave up 7 bases, with 17 bases separating them. This CDR3 contains 15 residues. This CDR3 is CASSEYVQVTGEAFF. The CDR3, as DNA: TGTGCCAGCAGTGAATACGTACAAGTCACGGGTGAAGCTTTCTTT.

This chain links TRBV13 with TRBJ1-2, with 8 bases that match TRBD1. The CDR3 consists of 14 residues. CDR1 and CDR2 (germline): PRHDT, FYEKMQ (reference sequence). The J segment lost 4 bases and the V segment lost 2 bases, leaving 3 bases of the junction unmatched. CDR3 loop: CASSLQGAGYGYTF. In DNA, the CDR3 is TGTGCCAGCAGCTTACAGGGGGCGGGCTATGGCTACACCTTC. Complete variable domain (other parts from reference TRBV13 and TRBJ1-2): AAGVIQSPRHLIKEKRETATLKCYPIPRHDTVYWYQQGPGQDPQFLISFYEKMQSDKGSIPDRFSAQQFSDYHSELNMSSLELGDSALYFCASSLQGAGYGYTFGSGTRLTVV.

This clone turned up a few times. V gene TRBV29-1 combines with J gene TRBJ1-1; D unclear. Per the germline V gene, CDR1 is SQVTM and CDR2 is ANQGSEA. This CDR3 is 12 amino acids long. Trimming removed 5 bases from V and 5 bases from J, with 12 bases in between. Here the CDR3 DNA reads TGCAGCGTTTGGACGGGGAGGACTGAAGCTTTCTTT. It yields the protein CSVWTGRTEAFF.

V gene TRBV13 combines with J gene TRBJ2-7; 8 nucleotides line up with TRBD2. The junction had 17 bases not matched to a gene; V was cut back by 0 bases and J by 1 base. Germline CDR1 reads PRHDT; CDR2 reads FYEKMQ (reference sequence). The CDR3 spans 20 residues. Written as DNA, the CDR3 is TGTGCCAGCAGCTTAGGGGGTGGAAGCGGGAGCCGACCTCCTTCCTACGAGCAGTACTTC. Its protein is CASSLGGGSGSRPPSYEQYF.

This clone has more than one count but fewer than ten. This sequence joins TRBV6-1 and TRBJ2-1, with D possibly matching TRBD2 (6 bases). The germline V gene encodes CDR1 MNHNS and CDR2 SASEGT. This CDR3 spans 14 amino acids. V lost 5 bases and J 0 bases, leaving 8 bases between the germline ends. The CDR3 sequence: CASSSGSSYNEQFF. CDR3 nucleotides: TGTGCCAGCAGTAGCGGGTCCTCCTACAATGAGCAGTTCTTC.

The chain is built from TRBV29-1 and TRBJ2-5, with a possible D match to TRBD1 (5 bases). V was trimmed by 0 bases and J by 2 bases, leaving 10 bases between them. In germline, CDR1 is SQVTM, CDR2 ANQGSEA. The CDR3 length is 14 residues. CDR3 residues: CSVEDFGAQETQYF. CDR3 nucleotides: TGCAGCGTTGAAGATTTTGGGGCTCAAGAGACCCAGTACTTC.

This clone was recorded a few times. The chain combines TRBV5-1 with TRBJ2-5; 10 nucleotides agree with TRBD2. V lost 4 bases to trimming and J lost 4 bases; unmatched junction nucleotides: 10. The length of the CDR3 is 16 residues. The germline V gene has CDR1 SGHRS and CDR2 YFSETQ. CDR3 sequence (DNA): TGCGCCAGCAGCGCCAGACTAGCGGGTTTACCAGAGACCCAGTACTTC. Translation: CASSARLAGLPETQYF.

V gene TRBV2 combines with J gene TRBJ1-5; D may be TRBD1 (6 bases). The CDR3 extends over 14 amino acids. V dropped 8 bases and J dropped 5 bases, with 16 bases sitting between them. Germline-derived CDR1 and CDR2 are SNHLY and FYNNEI. CDR3 coding DNA: TGTGCCAGCCGGCGGGGGGCGGATTATCAGCCCCAGCATTTT. It translates to CASRRGADYQPQHF.

A few counts support this clone. Other DNA sequences in this sample translate to the same CDR3. The chain links TRBV15 to TRBJ2-5; the D is unclear. From germline, CDR1 is LNHNV and CDR2 YYDKDF (reference sequence). The ends were cut back, 1 base at V and 6 bases at J, with 9 bases in the middle. The CDR3 contains 13 residues. The CDR3 protein is CATSRGLEKTQYF. CDR3 DNA: TGTGCCACCAGCAGAGGGCTAGAAAAGACCCAGTACTTC.

This rearrangement joins TRBV7-9 to TRBJ2-5, with D unresolved. The CDR3 has 12 residues. CDR1 and CDR2 (germline): SEHNR, FQNEAQ (reference sequence). The V end was cut by 5 bases, the J end by 5 bases, with 9 bases between. CDR3 protein: CASSHDWETQYF. The CDR3 DNA sequence: TGTGCCAGCAGCCATGATTGGGAGACCCAGTACTTC.

This clone was picked up a small number of times. At one end, the junction sequence differs from germline, possibly due to a read error. The chain uses TRBV14 and TRBJ1-1, with D uncertain. The CDR3 has 11 residues. Per germline, CDR1 SGHDN and CDR2 FVKESK. The CDR3 DNA follows: TGTGCCAGCAGCCAAGACCCCGAGCTTCTCTTT. It translates to CASSQDPELLF.

CDR3 sequence (DNA): TGTGCCAGCAGTGAAGTAGGGAGAAATGGCGGGGAGCTGTTTTTT. It is translated as CASSEVGRNGGELFF. The gene calls are TRBV2 and TRBJ2-2, with a tentative D call TRBD2 (5 bases). CDR3 length equals 15 residues. Germline values: CDR1 SNHLY, CDR2 FYNNEI. The V end lost 1 base, the J end lost 7 bases, and 13 bases lay between the germline ends.

In its sample, this clone was seen a few times. The chain recombines TRBV29-1 with TRBJ1-3; D is perhaps TRBD1 (5 bases). The length of the CDR3 is 11 residues. CDR1 and CDR2 from the germline V gene are SQVTM and ANQGSEA. V was pared by 2 bases and J by 8 bases, with 7 bases between. CDR3 DNA: TGCAGCGTTGAAAGGGGAGACACCATATATTTT. This translates into CSVERGDTIYF.

In the case of this clone: The same CDR3 also results from other DNA sequences found in this sample. The chain has TRBV29-1 and TRBJ2-7, with D possibly matching TRBD2 (6 bases). The CDR3 spans 12 residues. Trimming removed 8 bases at V and 3 bases at J, with 14 bases between. The germline V gene has CDR1 SQVTM and CDR2 ANQGSEA. CDR3 loop: CSIGTGFYEQYF. CDR3 DNA sequence: TGCAGCATCGGGACTGGGTTCTACGAGCAGTACTTC.

This clone was recorded at least ten times. The V gene is TRBV9, the J gene TRBJ2-1; TRBD2 agrees at 11 bases. After removal of 0 bases from V and 9 bases from J, the junction contained 5 bases not matched to a gene. This CDR3 has 15 residues. Per germline, CDR1 SGDLS and CDR2 YYNGEE. The CDR3 protein is CASSVEELAGVEQFF. The CDR3 DNA is TGTGCCAGCAGCGTAGAAGAACTAGCGGGAGTTGAGCAGTTCTTC.

The rearrangement joins TRBV28 to TRBJ2-7; D gene uncertain. Germline CDR1 MDHEN, CDR2 SYDVKM. This CDR3 region has 13 residues. Trimming removed 2 bases from V and 4 bases from J, with 9 bases in between. The CDR3 is CASSLTPTYEQYF. Written as DNA, the CDR3 is TGTGCCAGCAGTTTAACTCCGACTTACGAGCAGTACTTC. Complete variable domain (other parts from reference TRBV28 and TRBJ2-7): DVKVTQSSRYLVKRTGEKVFLECVQDMDHENMFWYRQDPGLGLRLIYFSYDVKMKEKGDIPEGYSVSREKKERFSLILESASTNQTSMYLCASSLTPTYEQYFGPGTRLTVT.